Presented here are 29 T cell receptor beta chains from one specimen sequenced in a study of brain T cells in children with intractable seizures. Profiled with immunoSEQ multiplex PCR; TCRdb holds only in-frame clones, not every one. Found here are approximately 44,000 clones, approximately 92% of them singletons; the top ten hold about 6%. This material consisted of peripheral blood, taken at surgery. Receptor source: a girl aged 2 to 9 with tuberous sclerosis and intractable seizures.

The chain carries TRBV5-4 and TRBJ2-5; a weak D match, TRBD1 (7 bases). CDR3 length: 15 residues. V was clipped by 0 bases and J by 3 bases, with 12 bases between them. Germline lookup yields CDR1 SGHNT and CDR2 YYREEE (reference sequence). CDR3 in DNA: TGTGCCAGCAGCTTGGGCAGGGGGGAGAAAGAGACCCAGTACTTC. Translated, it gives CASSLGRGEKETQYF. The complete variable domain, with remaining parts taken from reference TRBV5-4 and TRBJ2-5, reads ETGVTQSPTHLIKTRGQQVTLRCSSQSGHNTVSWYQQALGQGPQFIFQYYREEENGRGNFPPRFSGLQFPNYSSELNVNALELDDSALYLCASSLGRGEKETQYFGPGTRLLVL.

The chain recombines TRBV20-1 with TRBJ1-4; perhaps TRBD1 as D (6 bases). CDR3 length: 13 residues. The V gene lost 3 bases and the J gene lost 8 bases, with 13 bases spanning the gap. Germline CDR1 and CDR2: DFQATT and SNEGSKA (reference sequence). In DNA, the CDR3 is TGCAGTGCTAGTTCGGGGGGCGACGAAAAACTGTTTTTT. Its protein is CSASSGGDEKLFF.

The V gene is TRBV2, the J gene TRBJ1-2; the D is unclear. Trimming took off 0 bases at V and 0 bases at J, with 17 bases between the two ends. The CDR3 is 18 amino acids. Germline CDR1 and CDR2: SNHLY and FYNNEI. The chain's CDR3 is CASSEALNSVLANYGYTF. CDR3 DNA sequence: TGTGCCAGCAGTGAAGCGCTTAACAGCGTTCTAGCTAACTATGGCTACACCTTC.

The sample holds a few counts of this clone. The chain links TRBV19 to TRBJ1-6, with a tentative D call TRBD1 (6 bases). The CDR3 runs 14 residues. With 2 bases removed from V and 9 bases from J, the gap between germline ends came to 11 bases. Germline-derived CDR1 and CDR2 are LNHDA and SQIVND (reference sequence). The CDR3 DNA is TGTGCCAGTAGTATACTAGGACAGTTTTCACCCCTCCACTTT. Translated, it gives CASSILGQFSPLHF.

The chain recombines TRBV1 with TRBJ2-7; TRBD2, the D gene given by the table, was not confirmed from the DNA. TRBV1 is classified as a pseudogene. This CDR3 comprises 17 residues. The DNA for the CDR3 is TGCACCAGCAGCCCCCAGCGTTCGAGCGGCCATACCTACGAGCAGTACTTC. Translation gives CTSSPQRSSGHTYEQYF.

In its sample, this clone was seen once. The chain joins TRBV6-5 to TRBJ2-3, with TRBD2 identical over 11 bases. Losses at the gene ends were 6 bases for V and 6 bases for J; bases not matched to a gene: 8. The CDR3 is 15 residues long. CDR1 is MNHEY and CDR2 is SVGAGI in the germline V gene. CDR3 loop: CASRSIAGGQDTQYF. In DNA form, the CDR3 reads TGTGCCAGCAGATCTATAGCGGGGGGGCAGGATACGCAGTATTTT.

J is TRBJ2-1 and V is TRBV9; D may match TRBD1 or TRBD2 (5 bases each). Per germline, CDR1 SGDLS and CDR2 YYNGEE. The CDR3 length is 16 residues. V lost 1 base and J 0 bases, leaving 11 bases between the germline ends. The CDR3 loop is CASSVLRDHSYNEQFF. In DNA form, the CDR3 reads TGTGCCAGCAGCGTACTCCGGGACCACTCCTACAATGAGCAGTTCTTC.

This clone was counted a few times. CDR3 in DNA: TGTGCCAGCAGCATCAAAGGGGGGAACACTGAAGCTTTCTTT. It translates to CASSIKGGNTEAFF. The chain carries TRBV2 and TRBJ1-1; D perhaps matches TRBD1 (6 bases). The ends were cut back, 6 bases at V and 1 base at J, with 12 bases in the middle. CDR1 is SNHLY, CDR2 FYNNEI, per germline. This CDR3 comprises 14 residues.

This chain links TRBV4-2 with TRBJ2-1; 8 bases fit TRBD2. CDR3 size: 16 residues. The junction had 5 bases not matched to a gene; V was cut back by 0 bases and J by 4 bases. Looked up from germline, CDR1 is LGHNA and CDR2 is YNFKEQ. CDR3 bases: TGTGCCAGCAGCCAAGATGGAGCGGGGGATTACAATGAGCAGTTCTTC. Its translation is CASSQDGAGDYNEQFF.

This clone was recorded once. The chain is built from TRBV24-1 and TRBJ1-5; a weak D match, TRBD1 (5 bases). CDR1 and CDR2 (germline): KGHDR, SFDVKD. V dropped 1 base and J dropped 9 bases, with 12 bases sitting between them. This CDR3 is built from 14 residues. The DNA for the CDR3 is TGTGCCACCAGTGATTTCGACCATCAGGGGCCCCAGCATTTT. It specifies CATSDFDHQGPQHF.

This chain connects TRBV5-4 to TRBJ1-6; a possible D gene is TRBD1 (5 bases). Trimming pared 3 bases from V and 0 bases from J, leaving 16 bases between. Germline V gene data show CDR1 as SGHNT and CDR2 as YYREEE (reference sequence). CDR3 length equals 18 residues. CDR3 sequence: CASSSSRDGGSYNSPLHF. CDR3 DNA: TGTGCCAGCAGCTCATCCAGGGACGGAGGCTCCTATAATTCACCCCTCCACTTT.

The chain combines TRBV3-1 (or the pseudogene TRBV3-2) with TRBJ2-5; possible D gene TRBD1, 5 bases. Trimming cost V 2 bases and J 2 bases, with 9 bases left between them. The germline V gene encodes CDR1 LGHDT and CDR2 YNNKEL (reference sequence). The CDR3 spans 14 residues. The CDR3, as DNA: TGTGCCAGCAGCCAAAGGGGATATCAAGAGACCCAGTACTTC. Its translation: CASSQRGYQETQYF.

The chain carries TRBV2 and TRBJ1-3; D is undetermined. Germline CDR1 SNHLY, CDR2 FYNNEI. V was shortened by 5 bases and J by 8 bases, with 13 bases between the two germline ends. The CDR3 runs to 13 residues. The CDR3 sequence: CASSPDGSYTIYF. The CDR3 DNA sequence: TGTGCCAGCAGTCCTGACGGATCCTACACCATATATTTT.

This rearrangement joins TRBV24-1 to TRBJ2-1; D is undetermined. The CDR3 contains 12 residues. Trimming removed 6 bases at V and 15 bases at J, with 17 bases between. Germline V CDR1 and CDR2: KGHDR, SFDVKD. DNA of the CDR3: TGTGCCACCAGTCTCAGAGACCGCCGTGGGTTCTTC. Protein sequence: CATSLRDRRGFF.

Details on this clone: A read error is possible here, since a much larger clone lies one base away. Here the CDR3 DNA reads TGTGCCAGCAGTGAATGGGGGGACACTGAAGCTTTCTTT. Its protein is CASSEWGDTEAFF. The chain employs TRBV6-1 and TRBJ1-1, with D possibly TRBD1 on 5 matching bases. Germline CDR1 MNHNS, CDR2 SASEGT. This CDR3 is 13 amino acids long. The germline V and J ends were trimmed by 2 bases and 3 bases, with 7 bases remaining between them.

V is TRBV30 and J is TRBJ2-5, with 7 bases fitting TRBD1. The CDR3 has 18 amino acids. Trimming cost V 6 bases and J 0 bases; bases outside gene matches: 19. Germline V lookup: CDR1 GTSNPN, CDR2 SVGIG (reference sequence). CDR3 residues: CACGLDPTGAFHQETQYF. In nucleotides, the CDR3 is TGTGCCTGTGGCTTAGACCCTACAGGGGCCTTTCACCAAGAGACCCAGTACTTC.

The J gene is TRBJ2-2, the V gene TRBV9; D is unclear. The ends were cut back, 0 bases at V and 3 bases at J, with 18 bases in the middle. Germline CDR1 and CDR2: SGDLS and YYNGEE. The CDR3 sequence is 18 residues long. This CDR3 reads CASSVGKWASRDTGELFF. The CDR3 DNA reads TGTGCCAGCAGCGTAGGCAAGTGGGCGTCCCGAGACACCGGGGAGCTGTTTTTT.

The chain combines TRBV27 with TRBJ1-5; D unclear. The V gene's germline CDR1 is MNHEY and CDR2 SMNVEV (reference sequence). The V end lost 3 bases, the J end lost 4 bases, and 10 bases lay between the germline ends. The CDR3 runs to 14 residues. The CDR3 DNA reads TGTGCCAGCAGTTTCTCGGGTCAGAATCAGCCCCAGCATTTT. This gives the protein CASSFSGQNQPQHF.

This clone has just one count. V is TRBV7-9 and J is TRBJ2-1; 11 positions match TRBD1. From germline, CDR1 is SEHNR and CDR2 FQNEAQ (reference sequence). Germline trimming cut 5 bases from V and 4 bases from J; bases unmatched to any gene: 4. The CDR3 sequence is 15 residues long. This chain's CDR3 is CASSVGTGGYNEQFF. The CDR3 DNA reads TGTGCCAGCAGCGTAGGGACAGGGGGATACAATGAGCAGTTCTTC.

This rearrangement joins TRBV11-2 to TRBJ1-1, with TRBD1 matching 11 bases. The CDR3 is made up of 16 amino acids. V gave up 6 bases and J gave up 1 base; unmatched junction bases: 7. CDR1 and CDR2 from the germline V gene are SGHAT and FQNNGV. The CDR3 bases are TGTGCCAGCAGATCCGGGACAGGGGGAAAGAACACTGAAGCTTTCTTT. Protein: CASRSGTGGKNTEAFF. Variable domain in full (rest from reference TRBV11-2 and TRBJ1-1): EAGVAQSPRYKIIEKRQSVAFWCNPISGHATLYWYQQILGQGPKLLIQFQNNGVVDDSQLPKDRFSAERLKGVDSTLKIQPAKLEDSAVYLCASRSGTGGKNTEAFFGQGTRLTVV.

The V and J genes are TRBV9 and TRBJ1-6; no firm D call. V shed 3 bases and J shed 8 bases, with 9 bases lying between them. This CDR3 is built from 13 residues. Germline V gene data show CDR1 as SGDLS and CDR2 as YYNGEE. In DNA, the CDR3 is TGTGCCAGCAGCGGCGACGGTTATTCACCCCTCCACTTT. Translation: CASSGDGYSPLHF.

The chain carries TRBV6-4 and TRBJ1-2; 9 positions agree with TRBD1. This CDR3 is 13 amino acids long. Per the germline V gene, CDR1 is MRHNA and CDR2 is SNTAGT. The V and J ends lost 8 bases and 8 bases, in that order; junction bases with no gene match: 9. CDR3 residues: CASHGGQGKGYTF. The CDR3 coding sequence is TGTGCCAGCCACGGGGGACAGGGTAAAGGCTACACCTTC.

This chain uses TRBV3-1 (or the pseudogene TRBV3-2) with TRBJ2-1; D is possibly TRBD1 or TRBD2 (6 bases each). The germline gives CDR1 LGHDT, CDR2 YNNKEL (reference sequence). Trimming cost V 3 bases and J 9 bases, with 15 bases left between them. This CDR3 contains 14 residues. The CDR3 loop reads CASSHGGHMGEQFF. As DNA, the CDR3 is TGTGCCAGCAGCCACGGGGGACATATGGGTGAGCAGTTCTTC.

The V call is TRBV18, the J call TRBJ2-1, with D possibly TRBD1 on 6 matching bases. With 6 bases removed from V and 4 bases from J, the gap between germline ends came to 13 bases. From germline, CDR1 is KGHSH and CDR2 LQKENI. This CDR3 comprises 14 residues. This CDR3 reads CASSSGGIYNEQFF. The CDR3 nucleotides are TGTGCCAGCTCGAGTGGGGGCATATACAATGAGCAGTTCTTC.

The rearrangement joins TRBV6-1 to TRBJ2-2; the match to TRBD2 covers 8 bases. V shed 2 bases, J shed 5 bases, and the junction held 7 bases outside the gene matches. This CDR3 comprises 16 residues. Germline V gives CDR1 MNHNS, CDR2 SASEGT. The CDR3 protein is CASSELRGGRTGELFF. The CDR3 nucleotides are TGTGCCAGCAGTGAATTACGGGGGGGCCGAACCGGGGAGCTGTTTTTT.

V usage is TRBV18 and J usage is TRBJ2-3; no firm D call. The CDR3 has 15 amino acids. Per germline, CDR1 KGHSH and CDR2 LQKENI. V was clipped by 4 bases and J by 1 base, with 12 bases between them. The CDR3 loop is CASSRKDVGTDTQYF. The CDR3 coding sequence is TGTGCCAGCTCACGCAAGGATGTCGGCACAGATACGCAGTATTTT.

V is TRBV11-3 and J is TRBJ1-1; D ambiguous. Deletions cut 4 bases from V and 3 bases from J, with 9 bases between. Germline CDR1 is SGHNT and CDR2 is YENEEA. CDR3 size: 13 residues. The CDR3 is CASSSPGDTEAFF. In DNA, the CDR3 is TGTGCCAGCAGCTCCCCTGGGGACACTGAAGCTTTCTTT.

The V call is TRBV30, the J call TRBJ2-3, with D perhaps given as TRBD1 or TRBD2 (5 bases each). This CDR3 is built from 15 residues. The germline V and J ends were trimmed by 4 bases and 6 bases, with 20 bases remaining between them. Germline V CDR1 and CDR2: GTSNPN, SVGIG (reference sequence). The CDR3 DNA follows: TGTGCCTGGACTCTGACGGGACGCCGTTGGGATACGCAGTATTTT. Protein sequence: CAWTLTGRRWDTQYF.

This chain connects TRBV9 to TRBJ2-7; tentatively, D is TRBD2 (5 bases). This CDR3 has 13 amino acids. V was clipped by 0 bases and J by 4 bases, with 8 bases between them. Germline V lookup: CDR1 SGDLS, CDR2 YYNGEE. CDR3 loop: CASSVGPGYEQYV. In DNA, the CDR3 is TGTGCCAGCAGCGTAGGTCCGGGATACGAGCAGTACGTC.